This TCR beta chain stems from a study of T cell responses to AZD1222 COVID-19 vaccine. Across the study: The study pooled second doses at about 4 or about 12 weeks. Study results and limitations: In a largely white British group with more females than males, clonal diversity was possibly underestimated. At baseline, just 6 or 7 AZD1222 recipients tested seropositive. Repertoire sampling happened only post peak T cell response.

The CDR3 is 14 amino acids. Trimming cost V 5 bases and J 0 bases; bases outside gene matches: 2. Germline CDR1 reads MNHEY; CDR2 reads SMNVEV (reference sequence). Here immunoSEQ multiplex PCR was the method, and the copy in TCRdb shows in-frame clones only, minus some. The sample has 90,000 to 150,000 clones; 87% are singletons. Concerning this clone: The antigen is undetermined.

The chain carries TRBV27 and TRBJ2-7; 9 bases align to TRBD2. This TCR derives from an adult in good health. Sequenced material: peripheral blood, taken on day 0 of AZD1222 vaccination. The CDR3 region has the DNA TGTGCCAGCAGTCGGACTAGCGCCTCCTACGAGCAGTACTTC. It is translated as CASSRTSASYEQYF.